The 9 T cell receptor beta chains in this list originate from one sample, sequenced in a study of blood T cell repertoires in COVID-19. Profiling relied on immunoSEQ multiplex PCR, and the TCRdb table lists in-frame clones only, not all of them. The sample has approximately 450,000 clones; more than 80% are singletons. The specimen was PBMCs or T cells enriched from blood (not recorded which). These receptor sequences come from a young man who had recovered from COVID-19.

This clone has a single count. J is TRBJ2-3 and V is TRBV28; the match to TRBD2 covers 8 bases. This CDR3 has 19 residues. The trim removed 4 bases at V and 8 bases at J, leaving 23 bases unmatched. Germline assignment: CDR1 MDHEN and CDR2 SYDVKM. The CDR3 DNA reads TGTGCCAGCAGTTATAGGGGAAGGGCTTCGACTAGCGCCTCAGGTACGCAGTATTTT. Amino acids: CASSYRGRASTSASGTQYF.

The V and J genes are TRBV5-3 and TRBJ2-7, with 11 bases aligning to TRBD1. TRBV5-3 is an open reading frame whose function is uncertain. The CDR3 is 17 residues long. Losses at the gene ends were 1 base for V and 0 bases for J; bases not matched to a gene: 6. The CDR3 region has the DNA TGTGCCAGAAGCTTGTGTCATGGGACAGGGGGCTCCTACGAGCAGTACTTC. Residues: CARSLCHGTGGSYEQYF.

J is TRBJ2-1 and V is TRBV5-5; 7 bases match TRBD2. From germline, CDR1 is SGHKS and CDR2 YYEKEE (reference sequence). Losses at the gene ends were 3 bases for V and 1 base for J; bases not matched to a gene: 4. The CDR3 loop spans 15 amino acids. This CDR3 is CASSSAGESYNEQFF. The CDR3 DNA follows: TGTGCCAGCAGCTCGGCGGGGGAATCCTACAATGAGCAGTTCTTC.

V usage is TRBV4-1 and J usage is TRBJ2-7, with 12 bases that match TRBD2. The CDR3 totals 14 residues. CDR1 is MGHRA and CDR2 is YSYEKL in the germline V gene. Unmatched junction bases numbered 3, after V lost 4 bases and J lost 5 bases. CDR3 sequence: CASSRGLAGHEQYF. CDR3 bases: TGCGCCAGCAGCCGGGGACTAGCGGGCCACGAGCAGTACTTC.

The genes are TRBV18 and TRBJ2-1; D is perhaps TRBD1 (6 bases). Germline V gene lookup returns CDR1 KGHSH and CDR2 LQKENI. The CDR3 totals 16 residues. Between the trimmed V and J ends, which lost 0 bases and 4 bases, there was a span of 13 bases. As DNA, the CDR3 is TGTGCCAGCTCACCACCGCCTAGCAGGGGATACAATGAGCAGTTCTTC. It codes for CASSPPPSRGYNEQFF.

This chain joins TRBV19 and TRBJ1-4, with D possibly TRBD1 on 6 matching bases. Between the trimmed V and J ends, which lost 1 base and 5 bases, there was a span of 17 bases. In germline, CDR1 is LNHDA, CDR2 SQIVND (reference sequence). There are 17 residues in the CDR3. The CDR3 sequence is CASSIVWPGQGNEKLFF. The CDR3 nucleotides are TGTGCCAGTAGTATAGTTTGGCCAGGGCAGGGGAATGAAAAACTGTTTTTT. Full variable domain (missing parts from reference TRBV19 and TRBJ1-4): DGGITQSPKYLFRKEGQNVTLSCEQNLNHDAMYWYRQDPGQGLRLIYYSQIVNDFQKGDIAEGYSVSREKKESFPLTVTSAQKNPTAFYLCASSIVWPGQGNEKLFFGSGTQLSVL.

The chain couples TRBV2 to TRBJ2-7; 9 bases agree with TRBD1. The germline CDR1 and CDR2 sequences are SNHLY and FYNNEI. The V and J ends lost 6 bases and 6 bases, in that order; junction bases with no gene match: 9. This CDR3 comprises 14 residues. The CDR3 loop reads CASSRQGVGFEQYF. The DNA of the CDR3 is TGTGCCAGCAGCCGACAGGGGGTGGGGTTCGAGCAGTACTTC.

This clone was observed a handful of times. V is TRBV10-3 and J is TRBJ1-3; D is undetermined. The V gene's germline CDR1 is ENHRY and CDR2 SYGVKD. The CDR3 has 14 residues. V was shortened by 5 bases and J by 0 bases, with 8 bases between the two germline ends. The CDR3 protein is CAISIDNSGNTIYF. In DNA form, the CDR3 reads TGTGCCATCAGTATTGACAACTCTGGAAACACCATATATTTT.

The V call is TRBV7-9, the J call TRBJ2-1, with TRBD2 matching 9 bases. Germline CDR1 and CDR2: SEHNR and FQNEAQ (reference sequence). CDR3 length equals 14 residues. V was pared by 2 bases and J by 7 bases, with 3 bases of the junction left unmatched. The CDR3 sequence is CASSLRREGNEQFF. The CDR3 DNA sequence: TGTGCCAGCAGCTTAAGGCGGGAGGGGAATGAGCAGTTCTTC.